The text below deals with one TCR beta chain. These data originate in a study of blood T cell repertoires in COVID-19. Study-wide context: Researchers got acute and convalescent COVID-19 samples from the United States, Italy and Spain. Sample material is recorded as cDNA or gDNA derived from T cells, B-cell-depleted T cells, or PBMCs.

Some clones are missing from TCRdb's copy, which holds only in-frame ones; the method was immunoSEQ multiplex PCR. The repertoire includes about 70,000 clones, around nine tenths of them detected once, and 1.3% to 1.5% sits in the top ten. This TCR came from a human donor in a cohort sampled during active COVID-19. Material: peripheral blood.

The CDR3 reads CASSTADRGAFF. CDR3 DNA: TGTGCCAGCAGTACAGCTGACAGGGGGGCTTTCTTT. The chain combines TRBV6-5 with TRBJ1-1, with 9 bases fitting TRBD1. The CDR3 length is 12 residues. Germline assignment: CDR1 MNHEY and CDR2 SVGAGI. Germline trimming cut 5 bases from V and 11 bases from J; bases unmatched to any gene: 6.